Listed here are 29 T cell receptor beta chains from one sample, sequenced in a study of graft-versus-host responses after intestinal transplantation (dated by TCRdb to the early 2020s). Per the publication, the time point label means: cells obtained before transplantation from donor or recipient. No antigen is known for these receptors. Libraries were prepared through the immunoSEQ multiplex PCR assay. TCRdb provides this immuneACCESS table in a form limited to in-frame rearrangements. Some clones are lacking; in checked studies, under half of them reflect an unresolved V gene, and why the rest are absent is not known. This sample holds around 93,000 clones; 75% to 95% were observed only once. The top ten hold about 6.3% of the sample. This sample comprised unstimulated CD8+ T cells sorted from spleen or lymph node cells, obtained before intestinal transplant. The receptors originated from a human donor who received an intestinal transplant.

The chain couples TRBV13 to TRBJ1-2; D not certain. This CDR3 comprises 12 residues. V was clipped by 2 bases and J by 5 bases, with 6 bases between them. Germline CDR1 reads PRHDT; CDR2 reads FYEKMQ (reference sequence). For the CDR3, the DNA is TGTGCCAGCAGCTTAATCGGTTATGGCTACACCTTC. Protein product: CASSLIGYGYTF.

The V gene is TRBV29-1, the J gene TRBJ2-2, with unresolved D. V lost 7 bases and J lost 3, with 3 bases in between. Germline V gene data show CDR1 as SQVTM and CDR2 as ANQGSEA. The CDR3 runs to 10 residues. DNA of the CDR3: TGCAGCGCCTACACCGGGGAGCTGTTTTTT. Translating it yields CSAYTGELFF.

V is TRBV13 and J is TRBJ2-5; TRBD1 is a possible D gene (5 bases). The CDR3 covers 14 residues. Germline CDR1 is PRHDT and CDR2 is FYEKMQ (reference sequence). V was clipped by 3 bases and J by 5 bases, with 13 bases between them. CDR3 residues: CASSLMGPSETQYF. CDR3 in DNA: TGTGCCAGCAGCTTGATGGGGCCCTCCGAGACCCAGTACTTC.

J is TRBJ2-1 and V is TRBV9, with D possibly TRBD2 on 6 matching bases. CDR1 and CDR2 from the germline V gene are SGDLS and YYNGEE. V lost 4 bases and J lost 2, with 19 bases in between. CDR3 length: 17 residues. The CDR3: CASSPRSSVFPYNEQFF. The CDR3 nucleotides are TGTGCCAGCAGCCCTAGGTCTAGCGTTTTTCCCTACAATGAGCAGTTCTTC.

CDR3 in amino acids: CASSYGTYNTEAFF. CDR3 sequence (DNA): TGTGCCAGCAGCTACGGGACCTACAACACTGAAGCTTTCTTT. V gene TRBV5-6 combines with J gene TRBJ1-1, with a weak D call TRBD1 (5 bases). Germline CDR1 and CDR2: SGHDT and YYEEEE. Trimming left V 3 bases short and J 2 bases short, with 11 bases between. The CDR3 has 14 residues.

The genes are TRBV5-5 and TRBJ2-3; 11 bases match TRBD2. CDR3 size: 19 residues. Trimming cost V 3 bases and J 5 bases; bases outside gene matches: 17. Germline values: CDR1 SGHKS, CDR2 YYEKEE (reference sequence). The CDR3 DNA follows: TGTGCCAGCAGCTATTATTCGGGACTAGCGGCAAATAAGGGAGATACGCAGTATTTT. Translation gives CASSYYSGLAANKGDTQYF.

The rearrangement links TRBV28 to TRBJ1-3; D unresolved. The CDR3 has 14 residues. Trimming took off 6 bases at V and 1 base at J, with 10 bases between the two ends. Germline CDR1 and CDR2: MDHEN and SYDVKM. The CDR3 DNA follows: TGTGCCAGCAGGGGCGGGATTTCTGGAAACACCATATATTTT. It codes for CASRGGISGNTIYF.

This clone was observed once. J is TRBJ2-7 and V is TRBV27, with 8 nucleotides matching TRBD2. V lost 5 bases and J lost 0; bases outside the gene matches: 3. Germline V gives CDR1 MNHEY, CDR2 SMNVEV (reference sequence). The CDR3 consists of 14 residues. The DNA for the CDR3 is TGTGCCAGCAGTCCGAGCGGGAGCTCCTACGAGCAGTACTTC. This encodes CASSPSGSSYEQYF.

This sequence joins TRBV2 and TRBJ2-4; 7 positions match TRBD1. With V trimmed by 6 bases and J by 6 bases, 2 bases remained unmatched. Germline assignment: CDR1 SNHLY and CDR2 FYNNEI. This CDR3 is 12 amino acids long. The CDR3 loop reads CASRTGLNIQYF. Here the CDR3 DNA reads TGTGCCAGCAGGACAGGGTTAAACATTCAGTACTTC. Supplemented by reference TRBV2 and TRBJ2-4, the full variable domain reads EPEVTQTPSHQVTQMGQEVILRCVPISNHLYFYWYRQILGQKVEFLVSFYNNEISEKSEIFDDQFSVERPDGSNFTLKIRSTKLEDSAMYFCASRTGLNIQYFGAGTRLSVL.

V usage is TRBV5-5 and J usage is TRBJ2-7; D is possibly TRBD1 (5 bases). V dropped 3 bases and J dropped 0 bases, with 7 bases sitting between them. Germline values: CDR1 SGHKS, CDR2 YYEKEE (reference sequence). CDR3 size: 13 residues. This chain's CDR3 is CASSWTTSYEQYF. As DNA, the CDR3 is TGTGCCAGCAGCTGGACAACCTCCTACGAGCAGTACTTC.

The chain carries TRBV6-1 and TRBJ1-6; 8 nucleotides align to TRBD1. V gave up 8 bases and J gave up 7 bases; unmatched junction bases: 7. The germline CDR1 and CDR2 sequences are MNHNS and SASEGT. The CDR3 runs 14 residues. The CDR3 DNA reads TGTGCCAGCGGAAGAGACAGGGGCAATTCACCCCTCCACTTT. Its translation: CASGRDRGNSPLHF.

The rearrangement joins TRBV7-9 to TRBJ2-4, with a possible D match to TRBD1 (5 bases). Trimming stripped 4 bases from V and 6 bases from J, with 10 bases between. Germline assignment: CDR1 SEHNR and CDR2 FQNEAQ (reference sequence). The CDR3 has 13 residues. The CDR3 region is CASSSRTLNIQYF. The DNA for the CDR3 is TGTGCCAGCAGCTCGCGGACATTAAACATTCAGTACTTC.

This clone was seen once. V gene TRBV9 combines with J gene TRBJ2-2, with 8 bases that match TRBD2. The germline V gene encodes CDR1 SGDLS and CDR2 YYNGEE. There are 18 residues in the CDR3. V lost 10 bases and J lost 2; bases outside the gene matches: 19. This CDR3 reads CACVSGGFLGSNTGELFF. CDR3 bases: TGTGCCTGCGTTTCGGGGGGGTTTCTTGGTAGTAACACCGGGGAGCTGTTTTTT.

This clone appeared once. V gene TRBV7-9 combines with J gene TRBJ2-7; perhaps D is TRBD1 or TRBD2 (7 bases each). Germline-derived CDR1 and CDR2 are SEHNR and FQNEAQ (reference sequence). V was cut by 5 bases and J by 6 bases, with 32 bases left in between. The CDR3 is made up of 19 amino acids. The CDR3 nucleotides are TGTGCCAGCAGCCGCCTCTTTGGGCGTAGGCGCCAGGGGGGGGGCGAGCAGTACTTC. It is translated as CASSRLFGRRRQGGGEQYF.

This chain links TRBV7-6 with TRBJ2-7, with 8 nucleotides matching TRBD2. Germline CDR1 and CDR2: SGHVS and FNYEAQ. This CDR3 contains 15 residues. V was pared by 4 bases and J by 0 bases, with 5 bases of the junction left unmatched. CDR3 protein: CASSSVAGTSYEQYF. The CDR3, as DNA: TGTGCCAGCAGCTCGGTAGCGGGGACCTCCTACGAGCAGTACTTC. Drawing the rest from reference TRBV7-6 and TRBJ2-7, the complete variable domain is GAGVSQSPRYKVTKRGQDVALRCDPISGHVSLYWYRQALGQGPEFLTYFNYEAQQDKSGLPNDRFSAERPEGSISTLTIQRTEQRDSAMYRCASSSVAGTSYEQYFGPGTRLTVT.

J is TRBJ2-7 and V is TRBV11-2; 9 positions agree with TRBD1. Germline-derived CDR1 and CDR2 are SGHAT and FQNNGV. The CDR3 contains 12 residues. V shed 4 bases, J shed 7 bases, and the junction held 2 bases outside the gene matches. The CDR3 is CASSSQGAEQYF. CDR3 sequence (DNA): TGTGCCAGCAGCTCACAGGGGGCGGAGCAGTACTTC.

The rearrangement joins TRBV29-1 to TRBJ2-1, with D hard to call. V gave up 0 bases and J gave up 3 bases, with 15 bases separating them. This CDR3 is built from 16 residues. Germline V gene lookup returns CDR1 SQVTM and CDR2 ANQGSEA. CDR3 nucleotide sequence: TGCAGCGTTGAAGACCTAGGCCCGTCCGACTACAATGAGCAGTTCTTC. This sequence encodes CSVEDLGPSDYNEQFF.

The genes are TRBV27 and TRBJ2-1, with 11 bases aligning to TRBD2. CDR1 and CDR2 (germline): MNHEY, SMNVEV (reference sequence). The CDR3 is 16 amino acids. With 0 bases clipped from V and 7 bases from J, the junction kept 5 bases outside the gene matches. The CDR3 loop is CASSLSLAGGLNEQFF. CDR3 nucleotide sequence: TGTGCCAGCAGTTTATCGCTAGCGGGGGGTCTAAATGAGCAGTTCTTC.

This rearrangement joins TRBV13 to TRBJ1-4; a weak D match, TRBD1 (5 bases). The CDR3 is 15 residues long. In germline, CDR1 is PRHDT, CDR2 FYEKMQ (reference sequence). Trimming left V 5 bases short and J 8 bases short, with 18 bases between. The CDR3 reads CASSPRSVREEKLFF. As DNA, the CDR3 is TGTGCCAGCAGCCCCCGGTCTGTCAGGGAAGAAAAACTGTTTTTT.

The DNA for the CDR3 is TGTGCCAGCTCACCACCGGGACAGGCAAATGAAAAACTGTTTTTT. Amino acid sequence: CASSPPGQANEKLFF. The chain has TRBV18 and TRBJ1-4, with 8 positions matching TRBD1. This CDR3 has 15 residues. Germline V lookup: CDR1 KGHSH, CDR2 LQKENI. Trimming removed 0 bases from V and 5 bases from J; junction bases left unmatched: 2.

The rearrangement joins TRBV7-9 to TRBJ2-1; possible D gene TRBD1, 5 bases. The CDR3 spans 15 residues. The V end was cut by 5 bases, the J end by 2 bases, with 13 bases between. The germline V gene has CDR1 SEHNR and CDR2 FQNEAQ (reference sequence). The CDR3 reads CASSPRTNTYNEQFF. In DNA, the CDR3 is TGTGCCAGCAGCCCCCGGACAAATACCTACAATGAGCAGTTCTTC. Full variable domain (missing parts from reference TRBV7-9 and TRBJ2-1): DTGVSQNPRHKITKRGQNVTFRCDPISEHNRLYWYRQTLGQGPEFLTYFQNEAQLEKSRLLSDRFSAERPKGSFSTLEIQRTEQGDSAMYLCASSPRTNTYNEQFFGPGTRLTVL.

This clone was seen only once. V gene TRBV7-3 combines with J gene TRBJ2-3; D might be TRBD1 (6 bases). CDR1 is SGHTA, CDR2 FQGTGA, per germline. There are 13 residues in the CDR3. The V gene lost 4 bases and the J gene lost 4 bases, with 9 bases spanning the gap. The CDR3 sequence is CASSSQGPDTQYF. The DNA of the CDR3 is TGTGCCAGCAGCTCACAGGGTCCAGATACGCAGTATTTT.

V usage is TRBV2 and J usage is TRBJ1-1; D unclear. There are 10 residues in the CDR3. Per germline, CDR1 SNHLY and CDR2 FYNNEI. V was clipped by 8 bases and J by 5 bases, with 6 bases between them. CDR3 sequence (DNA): TGTGCCAGCCGGAGGACTGAAGCTTTCTTT. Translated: CASRRTEAFF.

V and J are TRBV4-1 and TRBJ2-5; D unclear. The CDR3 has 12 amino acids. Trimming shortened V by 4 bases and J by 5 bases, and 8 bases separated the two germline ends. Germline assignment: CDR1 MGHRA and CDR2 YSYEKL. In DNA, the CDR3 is TGCGCCAGCAGCCCCAACGGGGAGACCCAGTACTTC. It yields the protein CASSPNGETQYF.

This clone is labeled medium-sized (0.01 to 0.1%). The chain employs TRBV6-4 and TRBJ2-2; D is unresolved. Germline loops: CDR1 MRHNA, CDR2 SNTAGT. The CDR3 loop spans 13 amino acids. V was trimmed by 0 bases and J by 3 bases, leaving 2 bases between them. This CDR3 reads CASSDSDTGELFF. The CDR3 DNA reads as TGTGCCAGCAGTGACTCGGACACCGGGGAGCTGTTTTTT.

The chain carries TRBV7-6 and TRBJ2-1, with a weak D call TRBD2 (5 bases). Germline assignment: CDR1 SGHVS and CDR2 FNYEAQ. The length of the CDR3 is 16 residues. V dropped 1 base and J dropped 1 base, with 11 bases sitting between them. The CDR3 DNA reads TGTGCCAGCAGCTTAGAGAGGGCCGTGTCCTACAATGAGCAGTTCTTC. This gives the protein CASSLERAVSYNEQFF. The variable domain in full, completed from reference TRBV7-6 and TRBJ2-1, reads GAGVSQSPRYKVTKRGQDVALRCDPISGHVSLYWYRQALGQGPEFLTYFNYEAQQDKSGLPNDRFSAERPEGSISTLTIQRTEQRDSAMYRCASSLERAVSYNEQFFGPGTRLTVL.

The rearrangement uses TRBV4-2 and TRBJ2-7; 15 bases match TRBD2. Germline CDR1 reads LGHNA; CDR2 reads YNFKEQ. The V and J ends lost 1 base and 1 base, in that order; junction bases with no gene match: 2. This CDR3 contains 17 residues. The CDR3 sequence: CASSQGTSGRDSYEQYF. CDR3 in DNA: TGTGCCAGCAGCCAAGGGACTAGCGGGAGGGATTCCTACGAGCAGTACTTC.

CDR3 in amino acids: CASSLSPDPENEQFF. The CDR3 DNA sequence: TGTGCCAGCAGCTTAAGTCCGGACCCGGAGAATGAGCAGTTCTTC. This chain uses TRBV5-4 with TRBJ2-1; no definite D call. The V and J ends lost 2 bases and 7 bases respectively, with 16 bases between them. Germline lookup yields CDR1 SGHNT and CDR2 YYREEE (reference sequence). The CDR3 has 15 residues. Together with reference TRBV5-4 and TRBJ2-1, the CDR3 gives the full variable domain: ETGVTQSPTHLIKTRGQQVTLRCSSQSGHNTVSWYQQALGQGPQFIFQYYREEENGRGNFPPRFSGLQFPNYSSELNVNALELDDSALYLCASSLSPDPENEQFFGPGTRLTVL.

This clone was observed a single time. The DNA for the CDR3 is TGTGCCAGCAGTTTATCGCCTCAAGAGACCCAGTACTTC. Its translation is CASSLSPQETQYF. V usage is TRBV27 and J usage is TRBJ2-5; D not certain. The germline V gene has CDR1 MNHEY and CDR2 SMNVEV (reference sequence). The CDR3 spans 13 residues. The V end was cut by 0 bases, the J end by 2 bases, with 4 bases between.